These T cell receptor beta chains were read from a single sample in a study of cytomegalovirus exposure and HLA in healthy donors. Sequencing used immunoSEQ multiplex PCR; TCRdb keeps in-frame clones, though not all of them. This table has some 200,000 clones, about 85% appearing once. Input material: PBMCs. The receptors originated from a man between 45 and 60 years old in good health and CMV-seronegative. Each CDR3 is given with its conserved first and last residue. Fields, in order: J gene, V gene, clone size, D gene, CDR3 protein, CDR3 DNA. The D gene is left open where the match is weak. Clone size is not always given. Where it is, it says once, few, many or a class for expanded clones.

j_call: TRBJ2-4; v_call: TRBV6-1; clone_size: NA; d_call: NA; cdr3_aa: CASSEGTALAKNIQYF; cdr3_nt: TGTGCCAGCAGTGAAGGGACAGCGCTAGCCAAAAACATTCAGTACTTC
j_call: TRBJ2-1; v_call: TRBV10-3; clone_size: NA; d_call: NA; cdr3_aa: CAIRARQDNEQFF; cdr3_nt: TGTGCCATCAGGGCGAGACAGGACAATGAGCAGTTCTTC
j_call: TRBJ2-3; v_call: TRBV11-3; clone_size: NA; d_call: NA; cdr3_aa: CASSLGGGGRDTDTQYF; cdr3_nt: TGTGCCAGCAGCTTGGGGGGTGGAGGACGGGACACAGATACGCAGTATTTT
j_call: TRBJ2-1; v_call: TRBV20-1; clone_size: NA; d_call: NA; cdr3_aa: CSARPLVEEFF; cdr3_nt: TGCAGTGCTAGGCCGCTAGTAGAGGAGTTCTTC
j_call: TRBJ1-3; v_call: TRBV18; clone_size: NA; d_call: NA; cdr3_aa: CASSPIQGSSGNTIYF; cdr3_nt: TGTGCCAGCTCACCAATCCAGGGGAGCTCTGGAAACACCATATATTTT
j_call: TRBJ1-5; v_call: TRBV2; clone_size: few; d_call: NA; cdr3_aa: CASSARTTISNQPQHF; cdr3_nt: TGTGCCAGCAGTGCAAGGACTACAATTAGCAATCAGCCCCAGCATTTT
j_call: TRBJ2-7; v_call: TRBV27; clone_size: NA; d_call: NA; cdr3_aa: CASSLADRYEQYF; cdr3_nt: TGTGCCAGCAGTTTAGCCGACAGATACGAGCAGTACTTC
j_call: TRBJ1-4; v_call: TRBV6-5; clone_size: NA; d_call: TRBD1; cdr3_aa: CASSFRQGAREKLFF; cdr3_nt: TGTGCCAGCAGTTTCAGACAGGGGGCGCGGGAAAAACTGTTTTTT
j_call: TRBJ1-5; v_call: TRBV30; clone_size: NA; d_call: NA; cdr3_aa: CAWSTLAAGNQPQHF; cdr3_nt: TGTGCCTGGAGTACTTTGGCGGCAGGCAATCAGCCCCAGCATTTT
j_call: TRBJ2-2; v_call: TRBV6-4; clone_size: NA; d_call: TRBD1; cdr3_aa: CASKESGGSGELFF; cdr3_nt: TGTGCCAGCAAAGAATCAGGGGGCAGCGGGGAGCTGTTTTTT
j_call: TRBJ1-1; v_call: TRBV5-1; clone_size: NA; d_call: NA; cdr3_aa: CASSLGGETEAFF; cdr3_nt: TGCGCCAGCAGCTTAGGCGGGGAAACTGAAGCTTTCTTT
j_call: TRBJ1-1; v_call: TRBV19; clone_size: NA; d_call: NA; cdr3_aa: CASSQLGIEGKAFF; cdr3_nt: TGTGCCAGTAGTCAGCTAGGTATCGAGGGTAAAGCTTTCTTT
j_call: TRBJ2-7; v_call: TRBV4-3; clone_size: few; d_call: NA; cdr3_aa: CASSQESGGNYEQYF; cdr3_nt: TGCGCCAGCAGCCAAGAGTCAGGGGGGAACTACGAGCAGTACTTC
j_call: TRBJ2-7; v_call: TRBV6-6; clone_size: NA; d_call: NA; cdr3_aa: CASSAGAYEQYF; cdr3_nt: TGTGCCAGCAGTGCTGGGGCGTACGAGCAGTACTTC
j_call: TRBJ1-2; v_call: TRBV2; clone_size: NA; d_call: TRBD1; cdr3_aa: CASSKTAGGGQGIDYGYTF; cdr3_nt: TGTGCCAGCAGTAAAACCGCGGGGGGAGGACAGGGGATTGACTATGGCTACACCTTC
j_call: TRBJ1-5; v_call: TRBV2; clone_size: NA; d_call: NA; cdr3_aa: CASRRFDSQPQHF; cdr3_nt: TGTGCCAGCAGAAGATTTGACAGCCAGCCCCAGCATTTT
j_call: TRBJ1-1; v_call: TRBV5-6; clone_size: once; d_call: TRBD1; cdr3_aa: CASSSGLEAGGYEAFF; cdr3_nt: TGTGCCAGCAGCTCGGGCCTGGAGGCAGGGGGGTATGAAGCTTTCTTT
j_call: TRBJ1-1; v_call: TRBV28; clone_size: NA; d_call: NA; cdr3_aa: CASSTPGVGIAFF; cdr3_nt: TGTGCCAGCAGCACCCCAGGGGTTGGGATAGCTTTCTTT
j_call: TRBJ1-6; v_call: TRBV27; clone_size: NA; d_call: TRBD1; cdr3_aa: CASSIFPLRDRVYSPYNSPLHF; cdr3_nt: TGTGCCAGCAGTATATTTCCGTTAAGGGACAGGGTCTATAGTCCCTATAATTCACCCCTCCACTTT
j_call: TRBJ1-4; v_call: TRBV7-9; clone_size: NA; d_call: NA; cdr3_aa: CSSSLATRGEKLFF; cdr3_nt: TGTTCCAGCAGCTTAGCGACAAGGGGTGAAAAACTGTTTTTT
j_call: TRBJ2-5; v_call: TRBV28; clone_size: NA; d_call: TRBD1; cdr3_aa: CASSPRQGAQQETQYF; cdr3_nt: TGTGCCAGCAGTCCTCGACAGGGAGCGCAGCAAGAGACCCAGTACTTC
j_call: TRBJ1-3; v_call: TRBV5-1; clone_size: NA; d_call: NA; cdr3_aa: CASSLEGRDSGNTIYF; cdr3_nt: TGCGCCAGCAGCTTGGAAGGCAGGGACTCTGGAAACACCATATATTTT
j_call: TRBJ2-3; v_call: TRBV29-1; clone_size: NA; d_call: NA; cdr3_aa: CSVEDPNEQFTDTQYF; cdr3_nt: TGCAGCGTTGAAGATCCAAATGAACAGTTCACAGATACGCAGTATTTT
j_call: TRBJ2-7; v_call: TRBV5-1; clone_size: NA; d_call: NA; cdr3_aa: CASRLGRSSYEQYF; cdr3_nt: TGCGCCAGCAGGCTAGGAAGGAGCTCCTACGAGCAGTACTTC
j_call: TRBJ2-7; v_call: TRBV6-5; clone_size: NA; d_call: NA; cdr3_aa: CASSNRDEQYF; cdr3_nt: TGTGCCAGCAGCAACAGGGACGAGCAGTACTTC
j_call: TRBJ1-6; v_call: TRBV21-1; clone_size: few; d_call: NA; cdr3_aa: CASSPGGGSPLHF; cdr3_nt: TGTGCCAGCAGCCCAGGGGGAGGATCACCCCTCCACTTT
j_call: TRBJ2-1; v_call: TRBV5-1; clone_size: NA; d_call: NA; cdr3_aa: CASSLGGLTYNEQFF; cdr3_nt: TGCGCCAGCAGCTTGGGCGGGCTCACGTACAATGAGCAGTTCTTC
j_call: TRBJ1-5; v_call: TRBV7-8; clone_size: NA; d_call: TRBD1; cdr3_aa: CASSLGTGLNQPQHF; cdr3_nt: TGTGCCAGCAGCTTAGGGACAGGACTTAATCAGCCCCAGCATTTT
j_call: TRBJ1-2; v_call: TRBV27; clone_size: NA; d_call: TRBD1; cdr3_aa: CASSLSQDRVSSGYTF; cdr3_nt: TGTGCCAGCAGTTTATCCCAGGACAGGGTGTCTAGTGGCTACACCTTC
j_call: TRBJ1-1; v_call: TRBV6-5; clone_size: NA; d_call: NA; cdr3_aa: CASSQRGTEAFF; cdr3_nt: TGTGCCAGCAGCCAAAGGGGCACTGAAGCTTTCTTT
j_call: TRBJ1-1; v_call: TRBV18; clone_size: NA; d_call: TRBD1; cdr3_aa: CASSPGTGEVMAVWDTEAFF; cdr3_nt: TGTGCCAGCTCACCCGGGACAGGGGAGGTAATGGCGGTTTGGGACACTGAAGCTTTCTTT
j_call: TRBJ1-3; v_call: TRBV5-6; clone_size: NA; d_call: TRBD1; cdr3_aa: CASSLRDRYLSGNTIYF; cdr3_nt: TGTGCCAGCAGCTTGAGGGACAGGTACCTCTCTGGAAACACCATATATTTT
j_call: TRBJ2-4; v_call: TRBV15; clone_size: NA; d_call: NA; cdr3_aa: CATYDRNIQYF; cdr3_nt: TGTGCCACCTACGACAGAAACATTCAGTACTTC
j_call: TRBJ1-2; v_call: TRBV7-9; clone_size: once; d_call: NA; cdr3_aa: CSSSLAVGGGYTF; cdr3_nt: TGTTCCAGCAGCTTAGCCGTGGGGGGTGGCTACACCTTC
j_call: TRBJ2-1; v_call: TRBV5-6; clone_size: few; d_call: TRBD1; cdr3_aa: CASNEGARVYEQFF; cdr3_nt: TGTGCCAGTAACGAGGGGGCGCGTGTCTATGAGCAGTTCTTC
j_call: TRBJ1-5; v_call: TRBV7-9; clone_size: NA; d_call: NA; cdr3_aa: CASSQRGITDQPQHF; cdr3_nt: TGTGCCAGCAGCCAACGTGGAATCACAGATCAGCCCCAGCATTTT
j_call: TRBJ1-4; v_call: TRBV10-3; clone_size: NA; d_call: TRBD1; cdr3_aa: CAISDVDRGPEKLFF; cdr3_nt: TGTGCCATCAGTGACGTGGACAGGGGGCCCGAAAAACTGTTTTTT
j_call: TRBJ2-7; v_call: TRBV6-6; clone_size: NA; d_call: NA; cdr3_aa: CASSYHGTSSSYEQYF; cdr3_nt: TGTGCCAGCAGTTACCATGGGACTTCCAGCTCCTACGAGCAGTACTTC
j_call: TRBJ2-5; v_call: TRBV6-4; clone_size: NA; d_call: NA; cdr3_aa: CAPLRIARQEQETQYF; cdr3_nt: TGTGCCCCCCTACGTATAGCAAGACAGGAGCAAGAGACCCAGTACTTC
j_call: TRBJ1-4; v_call: TRBV6-5; clone_size: NA; d_call: NA; cdr3_aa: CASSFGVREEKLFF; cdr3_nt: TGTGCCAGCAGTTTTGGAGTTAGGGAGGAAAAACTGTTTTTT
j_call: TRBJ1-3; v_call: TRBV4-3; clone_size: NA; d_call: NA; cdr3_aa: CASSQEPGAGNTIYF; cdr3_nt: TGCGCCAGCAGCCAAGAGCCCGGGGCTGGAAACACCATATATTTT
j_call: TRBJ2-1; v_call: TRBV9; clone_size: few; d_call: TRBD2; cdr3_aa: CASSLGRGATSGEYNEQFF; cdr3_nt: TGTGCCAGCAGCTTAGGGCGAGGGGCGACTAGCGGGGAATACAATGAGCAGTTCTTC
j_call: TRBJ2-3; v_call: TRBV29-1; clone_size: NA; d_call: TRBD2; cdr3_aa: CSVAGGTDTQYF; cdr3_nt: TGCAGCGTTGCCGGGGGGACAGATACGCAGTATTTT
j_call: TRBJ1-2; v_call: TRBV28; clone_size: NA; d_call: TRBD1; cdr3_aa: CASSLRGGEGGYTF; cdr3_nt: TGTGCCAGCAGTTTACGAGGGGGCGAAGGAGGCTACACCTTC
j_call: TRBJ2-2; v_call: TRBV7-2; clone_size: NA; d_call: NA; cdr3_aa: CASSQEAGTFGELFF; cdr3_nt: TGTGCCAGCAGCCAGGAAGCCGGGACTTTCGGGGAGCTGTTTTTT
j_call: TRBJ2-3; v_call: TRBV5-1; clone_size: NA; d_call: NA; cdr3_aa: CASSLEGGLDTQYF; cdr3_nt: TGCGCCAGCAGCTTGGAGGGGGGGTTGGATACGCAGTATTTT
j_call: TRBJ2-7; v_call: TRBV14; clone_size: NA; d_call: NA; cdr3_aa: CASSQDAGYRQDSSYEQYF; cdr3_nt: TGTGCCAGCAGCCAAGATGCGGGTTATCGGCAGGACTCCTCCTACGAGCAGTACTTC
j_call: TRBJ2-1; v_call: TRBV5-4; clone_size: NA; d_call: TRBD2; cdr3_aa: CASSPGGAVHEQFF; cdr3_nt: TGTGCCAGCAGCCCCGGGGGGGCCGTCCATGAGCAGTTCTTC
j_call: TRBJ2-3; v_call: TRBV4-2; clone_size: once; d_call: NA; cdr3_aa: CASSQDIADTQYF; cdr3_nt: TGTGCCAGCAGCCAAGATATAGCAGATACGCAGTATTTT
j_call: TRBJ2-7; v_call: TRBV5-1; clone_size: NA; d_call: TRBD2; cdr3_aa: CASSPQRGGFYEQYF; cdr3_nt: TGCGCCAGCAGCCCCCAGCGGGGGGGCTTTTACGAGCAGTACTTC
j_call: TRBJ1-1; v_call: TRBV6-5; clone_size: NA; d_call: TRBD1; cdr3_aa: CAGSYGAGGNTEAFF; cdr3_nt: TGTGCCGGCAGTTACGGGGCAGGGGGAAACACTGAAGCTTTCTTT
j_call: TRBJ2-7; v_call: TRBV2; clone_size: NA; d_call: TRBD1; cdr3_aa: CANARDRGYYEQYF; cdr3_nt: TGTGCCAACGCCAGGGACAGGGGGTATTACGAGCAGTACTTC
j_call: TRBJ2-7; v_call: TRBV7-2; clone_size: NA; d_call: TRBD1; cdr3_aa: CASSPYRGPYEQYF; cdr3_nt: TGTGCCAGCAGCCCGTACAGGGGCCCTTACGAGCAGTACTTC